The sequence of this T cell receptor beta chain was determined in a study of CD8+ T cells in alopecia areata. Sequencing templates came from extracted RNA that was reverse transcribed into cDNA. The data were produced by immunoSEQ multiplex PCR, yet TCRdb's version contains in-frame clones alone and is incomplete. The sample contains just over 150,000 clones, roughly 65% of which appear only once. Unmatched junction bases numbered 4, after V lost 4 bases and J lost 0 bases. This CDR3 spans 15 amino acids. Germline V CDR1 and CDR2: SGHDT, YYEEEE. The sample's treatment: oral pan-JAK inhibitor, 5-10 mg twice daily.

Here the sequenced sample was CD4+ T cells sorted from blood, taken at week 4, from a patient treated with tofacitinib. The chain links TRBV5-6 to TRBJ1-5; 7 positions agree with TRBD1. This TCR came from a human donor with alopecia areata. The chain's CDR3 is CASSRDSYSNQPQHF. CDR3 DNA sequence: TGTGCCAGCAGCCGGGACAGTTATAGCAATCAGCCCCAGCATTTT.